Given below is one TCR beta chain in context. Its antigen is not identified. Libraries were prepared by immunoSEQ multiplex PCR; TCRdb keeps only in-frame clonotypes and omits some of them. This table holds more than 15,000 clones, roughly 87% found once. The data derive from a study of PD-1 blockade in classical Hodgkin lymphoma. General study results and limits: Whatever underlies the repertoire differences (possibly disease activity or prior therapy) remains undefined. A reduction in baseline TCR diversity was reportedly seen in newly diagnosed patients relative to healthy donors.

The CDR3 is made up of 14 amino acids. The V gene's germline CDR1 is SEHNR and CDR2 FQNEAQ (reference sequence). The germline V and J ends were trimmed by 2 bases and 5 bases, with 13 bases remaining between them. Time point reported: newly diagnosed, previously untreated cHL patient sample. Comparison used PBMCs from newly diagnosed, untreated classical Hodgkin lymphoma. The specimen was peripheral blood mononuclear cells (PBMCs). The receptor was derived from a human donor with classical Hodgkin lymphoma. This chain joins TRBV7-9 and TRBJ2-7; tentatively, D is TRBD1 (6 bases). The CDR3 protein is CASSLLGRGNEQYF. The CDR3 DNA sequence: TGTGCCAGCAGCTTACTCGGCAGGGGCAACGAGCAGTACTTC.